The present T cell receptor beta chain was sequenced within a study of T cell repertoires in cytomegalovirus infection. Study details: In the study, CMV epitopes included recently identified HLA-C-restricted and well-studied HLA-B-restricted ones. Study-wide findings and caveats: Clonotype analysis showed dominance of the ex vivo response by HLA-C-restricted CMV-specific TCR beta clonotypes. Cumulative public TCR beta family frequency identified carriers of CMV plus the relevant HLA.

Note on this clonotype: The antigen is undetermined.

TCRdb passed the reads through MiXCR, listing each CDR3 protein once. The data contain 700,000 to 850,000 distinct CDR3 sequences, approximately 32% of them seen just once; the ten biggest clones take up 9.5% to 15%. This CDR3 comprises 17 residues. Looked up from germline, CDR1 is DFQATT and CDR2 is SNEGSKA (reference sequence). Trimming shortened V by 0 bases and J by 0 bases, and 14 bases separated the two germline ends. The rearrangement uses TRBV20-1 and TRBJ2-2; possibly TRBD2 for D (6 bases). The origin of this receptor is a human donor in good health (CMV status not recorded). Some clones in this sample may be carry-over from other donors' samples. The sequencing used cultured CD8+ T cells from PBMCs, collected from culture after CMV antigen stimulation. The CDR3 sequence: CSARDGEVGSNTGELFF. The CDR3 nucleotides read TGCAGTGCTAGAGACGGGGAGGTGGGGTCGAACACCGGGGAGCTGTTTTTT.